One TCR beta chain is described in this entry. The data derive from a study of identifying expanded T cells in peripheral blood. Trimming cost V 5 bases and J 7 bases; bases outside gene matches: 14. Germline lookup yields CDR1 MDHEN and CDR2 SYDVKM. CDR3 size: 17 residues. Generated by immunoSEQ multiplex PCR, the TCRdb table keeps only in-frame clones and is missing some. The data show about 76,000 clones, 80% to 90% seen once. Material: blood. The TCR comes from a person aged 18 to 70 in good health. The rearrangement joins TRBV28 to TRBJ1-3, with 10 bases lining up with TRBD1. CDR3 DNA: TGTGCCAGCAGTCCCAGAGGACAGGGGGAAAGGGAGAACACCATATATTTT. This codes for CASSPRGQGERENTIYF.